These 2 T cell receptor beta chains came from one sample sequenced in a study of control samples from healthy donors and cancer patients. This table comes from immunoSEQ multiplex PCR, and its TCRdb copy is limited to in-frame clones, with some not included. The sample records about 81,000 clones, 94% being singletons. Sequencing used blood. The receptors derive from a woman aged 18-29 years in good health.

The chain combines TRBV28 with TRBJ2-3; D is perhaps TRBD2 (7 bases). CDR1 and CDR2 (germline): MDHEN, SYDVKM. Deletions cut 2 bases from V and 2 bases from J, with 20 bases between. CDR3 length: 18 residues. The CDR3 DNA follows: TGTGCCAGCAGTTTAGGAGGGGGGGGGCGTAAGGTCACAGATACGCAGTATTTT. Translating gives CASSLGGGGRKVTDTQYF.

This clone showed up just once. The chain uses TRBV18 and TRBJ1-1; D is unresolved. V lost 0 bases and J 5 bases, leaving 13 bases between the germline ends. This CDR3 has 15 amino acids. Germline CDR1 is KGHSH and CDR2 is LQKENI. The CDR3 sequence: CASSPPTLGNTEAFF. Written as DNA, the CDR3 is TGTGCCAGCTCACCACCGACATTGGGTAATACTGAAGCTTTCTTT.